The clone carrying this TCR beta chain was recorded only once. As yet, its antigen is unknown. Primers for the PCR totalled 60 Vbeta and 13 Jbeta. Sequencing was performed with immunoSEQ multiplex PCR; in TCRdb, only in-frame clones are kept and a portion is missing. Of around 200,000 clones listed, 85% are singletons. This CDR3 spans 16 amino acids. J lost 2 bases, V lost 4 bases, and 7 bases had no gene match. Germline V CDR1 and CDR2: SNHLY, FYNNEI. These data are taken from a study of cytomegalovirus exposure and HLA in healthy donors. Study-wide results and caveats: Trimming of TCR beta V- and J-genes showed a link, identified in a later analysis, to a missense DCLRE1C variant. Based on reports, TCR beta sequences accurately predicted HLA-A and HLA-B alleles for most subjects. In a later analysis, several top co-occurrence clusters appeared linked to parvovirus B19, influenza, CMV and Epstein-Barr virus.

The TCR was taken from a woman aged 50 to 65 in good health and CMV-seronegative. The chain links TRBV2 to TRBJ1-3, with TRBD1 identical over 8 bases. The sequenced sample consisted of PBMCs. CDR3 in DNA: TGTGCCAGCAGTGTGGGAGGACAGGGCACTGGAAACACCATATATTTT. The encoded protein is CASSVGGQGTGNTIYF.